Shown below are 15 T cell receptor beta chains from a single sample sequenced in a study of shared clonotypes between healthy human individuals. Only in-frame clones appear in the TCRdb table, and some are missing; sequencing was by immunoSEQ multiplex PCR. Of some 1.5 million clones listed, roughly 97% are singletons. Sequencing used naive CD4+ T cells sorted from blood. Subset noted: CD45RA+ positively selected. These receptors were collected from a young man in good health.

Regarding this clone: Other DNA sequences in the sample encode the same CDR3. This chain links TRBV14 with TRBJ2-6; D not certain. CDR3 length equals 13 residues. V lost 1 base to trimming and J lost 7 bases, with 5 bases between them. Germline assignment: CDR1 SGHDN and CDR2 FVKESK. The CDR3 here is CASSQVGANVLTF. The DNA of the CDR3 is TGTGCCAGCAGCCAAGTGGGTGCCAACGTCCTGACTTTC. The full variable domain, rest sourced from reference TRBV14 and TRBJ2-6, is EAGVTQFPSHSVIEKGQTVTLRCDPISGHDNLYWYRRVMGKEIKFLLHFVKESKQDESGMPNNRFLAERTGGTYSTLKVQPAELEDSGVYFCASSQVGANVLTFGAGSRLTVL.

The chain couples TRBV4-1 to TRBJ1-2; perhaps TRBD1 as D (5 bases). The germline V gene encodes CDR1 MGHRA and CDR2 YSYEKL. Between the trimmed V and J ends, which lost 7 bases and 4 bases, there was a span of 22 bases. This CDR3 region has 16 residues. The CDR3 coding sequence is TGCGCCAGCACCGAAGGGCCAGGGACCCCCCGCTATGGCTACACCTTC. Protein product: CASTEGPGTPRYGYTF.

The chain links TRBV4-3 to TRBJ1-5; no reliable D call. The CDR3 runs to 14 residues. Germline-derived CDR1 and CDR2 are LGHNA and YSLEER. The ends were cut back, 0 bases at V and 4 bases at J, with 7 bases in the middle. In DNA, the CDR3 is TGCGCCAGCAGCCAAGAAGCCAGGAATCAGCCCCAGCATTTT. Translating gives CASSQEARNQPQHF.

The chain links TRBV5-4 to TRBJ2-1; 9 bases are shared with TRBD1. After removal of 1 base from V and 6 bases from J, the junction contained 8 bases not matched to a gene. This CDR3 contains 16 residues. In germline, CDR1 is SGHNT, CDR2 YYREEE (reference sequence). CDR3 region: CASSLLDRGTVNEQFF. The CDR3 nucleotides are TGTGCCAGCAGCTTGCTCGACAGGGGGACCGTCAATGAGCAGTTCTTC.

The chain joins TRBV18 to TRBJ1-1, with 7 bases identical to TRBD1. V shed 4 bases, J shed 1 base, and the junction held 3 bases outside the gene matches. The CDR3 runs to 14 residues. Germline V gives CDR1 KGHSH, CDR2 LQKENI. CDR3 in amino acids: CASSLGDRNTEAFF. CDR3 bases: TGTGCCAGCTCACTAGGGGACAGGAACACTGAAGCTTTCTTT.

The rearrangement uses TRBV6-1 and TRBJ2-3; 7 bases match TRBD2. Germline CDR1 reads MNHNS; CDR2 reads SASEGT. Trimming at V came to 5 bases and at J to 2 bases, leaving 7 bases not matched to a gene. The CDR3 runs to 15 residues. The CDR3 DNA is TGTGCCAGCAGTCTACTAGCGCAAAACACAGATACGCAGTATTTT. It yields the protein CASSLLAQNTDTQYF.

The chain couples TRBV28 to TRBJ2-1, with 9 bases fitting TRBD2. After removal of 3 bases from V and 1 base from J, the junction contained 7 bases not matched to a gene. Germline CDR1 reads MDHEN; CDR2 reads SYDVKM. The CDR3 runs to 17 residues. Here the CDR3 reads CASSFFSGSISYNEQFF. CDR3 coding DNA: TGTGCCAGCAGTTTTTTTAGCGGGAGTATATCCTACAATGAGCAGTTCTTC.

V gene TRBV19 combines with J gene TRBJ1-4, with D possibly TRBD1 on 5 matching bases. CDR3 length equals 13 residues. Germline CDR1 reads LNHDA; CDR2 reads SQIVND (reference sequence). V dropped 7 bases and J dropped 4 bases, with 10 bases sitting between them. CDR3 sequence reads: CASKDRNNEKLFF. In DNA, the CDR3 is TGTGCCAGTAAAGACAGAAATAATGAAAAACTGTTTTTT.

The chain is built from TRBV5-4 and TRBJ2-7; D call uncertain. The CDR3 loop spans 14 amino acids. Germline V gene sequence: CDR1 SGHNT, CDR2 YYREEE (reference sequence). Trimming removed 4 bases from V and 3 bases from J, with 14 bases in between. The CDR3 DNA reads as TGTGCCAGCAGCCGAGGAGCGTTCAACTACGAGCAGTACTTC. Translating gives CASSRGAFNYEQYF.

In nucleotides, the CDR3 is TGTGCCAGCATCAGTGGGAATCAGCCCCAGCATTTT. The encoded protein is CASISGNQPQHF. The rearrangement joins TRBV28 to TRBJ1-5; D gene uncertain. V was clipped by 7 bases and J by 4 bases, with 8 bases between them. Germline V gives CDR1 MDHEN, CDR2 SYDVKM. The CDR3 loop spans 12 amino acids.

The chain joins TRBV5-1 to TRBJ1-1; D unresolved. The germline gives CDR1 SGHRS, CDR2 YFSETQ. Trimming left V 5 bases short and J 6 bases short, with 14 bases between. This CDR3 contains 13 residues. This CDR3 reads CASSFHRGPEAFF. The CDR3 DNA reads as TGCGCCAGCAGTTTCCATCGGGGTCCTGAAGCTTTCTTT.

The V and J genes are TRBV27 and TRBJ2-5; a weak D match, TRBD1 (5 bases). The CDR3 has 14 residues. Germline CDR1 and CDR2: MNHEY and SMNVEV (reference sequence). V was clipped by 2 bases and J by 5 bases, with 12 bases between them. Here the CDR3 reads CASSLGARRETQYF. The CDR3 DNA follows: TGTGCCAGCAGTTTAGGGGCACGCCGGGAGACCCAGTACTTC.

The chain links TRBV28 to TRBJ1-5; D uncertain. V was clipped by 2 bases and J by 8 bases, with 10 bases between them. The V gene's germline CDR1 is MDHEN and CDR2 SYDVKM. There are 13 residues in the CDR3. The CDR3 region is CASSLRGPKPQHF. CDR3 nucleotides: TGTGCCAGCAGTTTACGGGGTCCGAAGCCCCAGCATTTT.

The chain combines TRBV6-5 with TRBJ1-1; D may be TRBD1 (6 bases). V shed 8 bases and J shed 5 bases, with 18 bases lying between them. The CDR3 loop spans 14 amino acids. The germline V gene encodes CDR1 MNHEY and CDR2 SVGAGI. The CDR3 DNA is TGTGCCAGCTGCCAAGAAGGGGGGAGGACTGAAGCTTTCTTT. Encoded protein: CASCQEGGRTEAFF.

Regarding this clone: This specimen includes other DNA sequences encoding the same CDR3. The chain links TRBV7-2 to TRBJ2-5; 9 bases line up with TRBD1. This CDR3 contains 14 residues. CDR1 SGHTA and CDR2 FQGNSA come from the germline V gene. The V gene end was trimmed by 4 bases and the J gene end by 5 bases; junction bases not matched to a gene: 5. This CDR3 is CASSSGQGGETQYF. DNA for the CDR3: TGTGCCAGCAGCTCGGGACAGGGTGGGGAGACCCAGTACTTC.